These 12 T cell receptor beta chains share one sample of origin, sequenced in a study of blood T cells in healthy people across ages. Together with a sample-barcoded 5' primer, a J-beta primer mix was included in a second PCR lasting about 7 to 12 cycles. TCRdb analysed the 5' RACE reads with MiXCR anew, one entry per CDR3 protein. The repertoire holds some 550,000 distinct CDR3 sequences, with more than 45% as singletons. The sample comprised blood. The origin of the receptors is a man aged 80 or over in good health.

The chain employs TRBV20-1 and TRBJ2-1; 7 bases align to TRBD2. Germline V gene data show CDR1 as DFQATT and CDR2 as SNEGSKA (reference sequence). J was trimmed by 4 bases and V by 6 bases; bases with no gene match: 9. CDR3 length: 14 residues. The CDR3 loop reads CSAPYGGKYNEQFF. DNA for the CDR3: TGCAGTGCCCCCTACGGGGGGAAATACAATGAGCAGTTCTTC.

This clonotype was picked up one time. Here the CDR3 reads CSARDRTGSGWEQYF. DNA of the CDR3: TGCAGTGCTAGAGATCGGACAGGGAGCGGTTGGGAGCAGTACTTC. This chain connects TRBV20-1 to TRBJ2-7; TRBD1 matches 8 bases. The junction had 11 bases not matched to a gene; V was cut back by 0 bases and J by 7 bases. CDR1 is DFQATT and CDR2 is SNEGSKA in the germline V gene (reference sequence). The CDR3 sequence is 15 residues long.

CDR3 sequence reads: CASSYAGQGAYWAGSGYTF. In DNA, the CDR3 is TGTGCCAGCAGTTACGCGGGACAGGGGGCGTATTGGGCGGGCAGTGGCTACACCTTC. The chain couples TRBV6-5 to TRBJ1-2; the match to TRBD1 covers 12 bases. Germline-derived CDR1 and CDR2 are MNHEY and SVGAGI. The ends lost 2 bases at V and 7 bases at J; junction bases unmatched: 17. The CDR3 contains 19 residues.

In DNA, the CDR3 is TGTGCCAGCAAGTCCGGGGGGAATTACAATGAGCAGTTCTTC. Translated, it gives CASKSGGNYNEQFF. The genes are TRBV6-2 or TRBV6-3 and TRBJ2-1; 7 bases are a match to TRBD2. Germline-derived CDR1 and CDR2 are MNHEY and SVGEGT. The CDR3 contains 14 residues. Trimming at V came to 7 bases and at J to 4 bases, leaving 7 bases not matched to a gene.

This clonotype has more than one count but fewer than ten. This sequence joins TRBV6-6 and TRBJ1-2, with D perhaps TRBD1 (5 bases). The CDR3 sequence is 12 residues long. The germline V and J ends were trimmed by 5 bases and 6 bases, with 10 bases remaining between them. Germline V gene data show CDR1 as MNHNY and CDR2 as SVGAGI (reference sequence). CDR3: CASSNGGDGYTF. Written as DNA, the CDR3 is TGTGCCAGCAGTAACGGGGGGGATGGCTACACCTTC.

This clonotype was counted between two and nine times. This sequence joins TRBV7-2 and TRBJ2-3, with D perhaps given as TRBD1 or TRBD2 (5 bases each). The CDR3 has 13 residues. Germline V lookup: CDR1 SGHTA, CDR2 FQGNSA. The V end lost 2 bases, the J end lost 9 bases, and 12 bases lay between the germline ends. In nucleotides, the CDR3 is TGTGCCAGCAGCTTACTAGGCAGGGACACGCAGTATTTT. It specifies CASSLLGRDTQYF.

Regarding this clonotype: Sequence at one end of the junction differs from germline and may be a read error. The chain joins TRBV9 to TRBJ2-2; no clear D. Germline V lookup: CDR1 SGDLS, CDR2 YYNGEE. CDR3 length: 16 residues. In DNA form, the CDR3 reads TGTACCAGCAGCGTCAAAGGACGAGAGAACACCGGGGAGCTGTTTTTT. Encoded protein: CTSSVKGRENTGELFF. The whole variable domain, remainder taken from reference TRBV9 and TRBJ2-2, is DSGVTQTPKHLITATGQRVTLRCSPRSGDLSVYWYQQSLDQGLQFLIQYYNGEERAKGNILERFSAQQFPDLHSELNLSSLELGDSALYFCTSSVKGRENTGELFFGEGSRLTVL.

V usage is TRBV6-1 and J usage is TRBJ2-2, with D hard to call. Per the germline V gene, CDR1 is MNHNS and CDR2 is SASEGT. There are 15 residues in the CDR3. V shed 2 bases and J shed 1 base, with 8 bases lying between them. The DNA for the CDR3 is TGTGCCAGCAGTGAAACCCGCCAGAACACCGGGGAGCTGTTTTTT. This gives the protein CASSETRQNTGELFF.

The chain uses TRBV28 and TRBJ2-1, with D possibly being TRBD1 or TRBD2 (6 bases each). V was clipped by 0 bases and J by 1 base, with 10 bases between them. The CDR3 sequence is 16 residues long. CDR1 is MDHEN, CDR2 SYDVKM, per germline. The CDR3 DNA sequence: TGTGCCAGCAGTTTATGGCAGGGGAGGTCCTACAATGAGCAGTTCTTC. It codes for CASSLWQGRSYNEQFF.

DNA of the CDR3: TGTGCCAGCAGCAGGGTGGGTTCACCCCTCCACTTT. Translated, it gives CASSRVGSPLHF. The chain has TRBV9 and TRBJ1-6; D gene uncertain. V was cut by 4 bases and J by 9 bases, with 8 bases left in between. The CDR3 contains 12 residues. Per germline, CDR1 SGDLS and CDR2 YYNGEE.

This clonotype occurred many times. CDR3 sequence reads: CASSGTGQTYEQYF. Here the CDR3 DNA reads TGTGCCAGCAGTGGGACAGGGCAAACCTACGAGCAGTACTTC. The chain has TRBV6-6 and TRBJ2-7; 9 bases align to TRBD1. Germline CDR1 and CDR2: MNHNY and SVGAGI (reference sequence). J gave up 2 bases and V 5 bases, and 4 bases lay outside the gene matches. The CDR3 is 14 amino acids.

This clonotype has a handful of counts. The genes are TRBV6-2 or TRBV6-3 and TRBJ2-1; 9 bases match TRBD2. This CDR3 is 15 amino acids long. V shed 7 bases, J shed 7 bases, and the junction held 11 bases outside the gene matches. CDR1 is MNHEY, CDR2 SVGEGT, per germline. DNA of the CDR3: TGTGCCAGCAAGGGTAGCGGGAGATTAGGGAATGAGCAGTTCTTC. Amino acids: CASKGSGRLGNEQFF.